This TCR beta chain is from a study of T-cell reconstitution after alpha-beta-depleted transplantation in children. General study points: Certain patients had high TCRbeta diversity at day 60, and it came from recipient T cells and thymic progenitors that survived. Expanded clones from the graft, numbering several hundred, reportedly supplied alpha-beta T cells about two months after transplant.

Germline V gene sequence: CDR1 SEHNR, CDR2 FQNEAQ (reference sequence). V lost 5 bases to trimming and J lost 0 bases, with 14 bases between them. This CDR3 has 16 amino acids. This clonotype was recorded at least ten times. What it binds is unknown. Construction of the TCRbeta library involved unique molecular identifiers. TCRdb recomputed calls from the PCR reads with MiXCR, one row per CDR3 protein. The data show 65,000 to 75,000 distinct CDR3 sequences, with over 4.5% seen just once and approximately 17% held by the top ten. The sequencing here drew on PBMCs, mostly from graft donor cells, taken 180 days after TCRalphabeta/CD19-depleted stem cell transplant. The V and J genes are TRBV7-9 and TRBJ1-3; weak D call: TRBD1 (5 bases). This sequence was found in a boy younger than two who had a stem cell transplant for acute myeloid leukemia, so the T cells may come from the graft donor. Here the CDR3 DNA reads TGTGCCAGCAGCCGGAGTGCAGGGCGCTCTGGAAACACCATATATTTT. Residues: CASSRSAGRSGNTIYF.